Listed here are 8 T cell receptor beta chains from one sample, sequenced in a study of response to subunit inactivated influenza vaccine. Via MiXCR, TCRdb re-called the RT-PCR reads, giving one row per CDR3 protein. The table records almost 600,000 distinct CDR3 sequences, 12% to 15% of them present only once. This specimen was PBMCs from blood, taken roughly 12 days after vaccination. Every receptor here comes from a man aged 50-60 years who received an inactivated influenza vaccine.

The rearrangement links TRBV5-1 to TRBJ2-1; 7 bases fit TRBD2. This CDR3 spans 16 amino acids. The junction had 7 bases not matched to a gene; V was cut back by 2 bases and J by 2 bases. CDR1 and CDR2 (germline): SGHRS, YFSETQ. In DNA form, the CDR3 reads TGCGCCAGCAGCTTTCGAGCTAGCGGAGCCTACAATGAGCAGTTCTTC. Translated: CASSFRASGAYNEQFF. Full variable domain (missing parts from reference TRBV5-1 and TRBJ2-1): KAGVTQTPRYLIKTRGQQVTLSCSPISGHRSVSWYQQTPGQGLQFLFEYFSETQRNKGNFPGRFSGRQFSNSRSEMNVSTLELGDSALYLCASSFRASGAYNEQFFGPGTRLTVL.

The chain uses TRBV28 and TRBJ2-7; TRBD1 agrees at 7 bases. CDR1 MDHEN and CDR2 SYDVKM come from the germline V gene. The CDR3 is made up of 14 amino acids. With 6 bases clipped from V and 3 bases from J, the junction kept 8 bases outside the gene matches. DNA of the CDR3: TGTGCCAGCAGGGAGGACAGGCCCTACTACGAGCAGTACTTC. Protein sequence: CASREDRPYYEQYF.

As concerns this clonotype: A clone one base away is much larger, so this may be a read error. The V and J genes are TRBV28 and TRBJ2-3; D is uncertain. The CDR3 sequence is 11 residues long. V shed 5 bases and J shed 6 bases, with 6 bases lying between them. Germline CDR1 and CDR2: MDHEN and SYDVKM. The CDR3: CASSVQDTQYF. In DNA form, the CDR3 reads TGTGCCAGCAGTGTTCAGGATACGCAGTATTTT.

In its sample, this clonotype was seen many times. V usage is TRBV7-2 and J usage is TRBJ1-5; D is perhaps TRBD1 (5 bases). The CDR3 runs 15 residues. Germline assignment: CDR1 SGHTA and CDR2 FQGNSA. The V gene lost 1 base and the J gene lost 2 bases, with 9 bases spanning the gap. Here the CDR3 DNA reads TGTGCCAGCAGCTTAGTGTCAGGGCGCAATCAGCCCCAGCATTTT. It yields the protein CASSLVSGRNQPQHF.

This chain connects TRBV6-2 or TRBV6-3 to TRBJ2-1; the match to TRBD2 covers 10 bases. Germline V CDR1 and CDR2: MNHEY, SVGEGT. V shed 0 bases and J 7 bases; nucleotides not matched to a gene: 6. The CDR3 consists of 16 residues. CDR3 sequence (DNA): TGTGCCAGCAGTTACTCCCTAGCGGGAGTGGAAAATGAGCAGTTCTTC. This gives the protein CASSYSLAGVENEQFF.

This clonotype was detected a few times. The rearrangement uses TRBV2 and TRBJ2-3; 13 bases are a match to TRBD2. Trimming at V came to 2 bases and at J to 9 bases, leaving 8 bases not matched to a gene. Per germline, CDR1 SNHLY and CDR2 FYNNEI. This CDR3 has 16 amino acids. For the CDR3, the DNA is TGTGCCAGCAGTGAACTAACTAGCGGGGGGGCTGACACGCAGTATTTT. Residues: CASSELTSGGADTQYF.

This clonotype was found once. This sequence joins TRBV20-1 and TRBJ2-3, with a weak D call TRBD1 (5 bases). From germline, CDR1 is DFQATT and CDR2 SNEGSKA (reference sequence). The CDR3 spans 13 residues. The V and J ends lost 5 bases and 2 bases respectively, with 11 bases between them. CDR3 loop: CSADSGYTDTQYF. In DNA form, the CDR3 reads TGCAGTGCTGACAGTGGTTACACAGATACGCAGTATTTT.

This chain uses TRBV6-2 or TRBV6-3 with TRBJ2-2, with a possible D match to TRBD1 (6 bases). The CDR3 is 15 amino acids. Trimming cost V 6 bases and J 2 bases, with 13 bases left between them. CDR1 is MNHEY, CDR2 SVGEGT, per germline. The CDR3 DNA reads TGTGCCAGCAGGGGCCCGGGACAAAACACCGGGGAGCTGTTTTTT. It yields the protein CASRGPGQNTGELFF.